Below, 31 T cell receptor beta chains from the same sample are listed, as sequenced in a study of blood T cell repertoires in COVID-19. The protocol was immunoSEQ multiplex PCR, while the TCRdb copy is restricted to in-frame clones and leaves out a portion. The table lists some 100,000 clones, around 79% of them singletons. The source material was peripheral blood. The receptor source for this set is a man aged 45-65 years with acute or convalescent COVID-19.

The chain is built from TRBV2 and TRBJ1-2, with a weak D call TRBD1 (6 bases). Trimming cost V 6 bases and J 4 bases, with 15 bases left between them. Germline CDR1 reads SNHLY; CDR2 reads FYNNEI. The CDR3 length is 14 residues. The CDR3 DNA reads TGTGCCAGCAGAATACAGGGAGCGACCTATGGCTACACCTTC. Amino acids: CASRIQGATYGYTF. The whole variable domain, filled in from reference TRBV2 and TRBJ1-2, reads EPEVTQTPSHQVTQMGQEVILRCVPISNHLYFYWYRQILGQKVEFLVSFYNNEISEKSEIFDDQFSVERPDGSNFTLKIRSTKLEDSAMYFCASRIQGATYGYTFGSGTRLTVV.

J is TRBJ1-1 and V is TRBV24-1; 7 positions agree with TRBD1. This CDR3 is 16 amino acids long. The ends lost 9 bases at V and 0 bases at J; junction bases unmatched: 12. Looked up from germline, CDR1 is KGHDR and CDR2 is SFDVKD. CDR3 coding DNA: TGTGCCACCTCAGCCTGGGACAGCACAATGAACACTGAAGCTTTCTTT. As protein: CATSAWDSTMNTEAFF.

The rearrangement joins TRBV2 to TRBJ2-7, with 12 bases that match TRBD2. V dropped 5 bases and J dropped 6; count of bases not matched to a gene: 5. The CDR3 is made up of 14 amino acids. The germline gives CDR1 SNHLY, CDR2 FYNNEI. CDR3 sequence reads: CASSKTSGSGEQYF. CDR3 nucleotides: TGTGCCAGCAGTAAGACTAGCGGGAGTGGCGAGCAGTACTTC.

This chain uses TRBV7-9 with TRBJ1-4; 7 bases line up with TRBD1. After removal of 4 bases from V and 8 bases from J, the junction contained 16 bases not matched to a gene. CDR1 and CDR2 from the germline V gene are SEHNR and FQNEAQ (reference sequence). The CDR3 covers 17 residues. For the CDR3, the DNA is TGTGCCAGCAGCTCGAACACTTACAGGGGCATTGGAGAAAAACTGTTTTTT. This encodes CASSSNTYRGIGEKLFF.

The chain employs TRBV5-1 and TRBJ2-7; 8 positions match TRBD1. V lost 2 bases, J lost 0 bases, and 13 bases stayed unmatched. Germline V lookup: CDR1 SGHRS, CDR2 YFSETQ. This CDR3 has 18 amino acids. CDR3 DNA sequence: TGCGCCAGCAGCTTTTGGACAGGGTACAGCGGTAGCTCCTACGAGCAGTACTTC. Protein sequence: CASSFWTGYSGSSYEQYF. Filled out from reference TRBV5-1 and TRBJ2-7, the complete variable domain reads KAGVTQTPRYLIKTRGQQVTLSCSPISGHRSVSWYQQTPGQGLQFLFEYFSETQRNKGNFPGRFSGRQFSNSRSEMNVSTLELGDSALYLCASSFWTGYSGSSYEQYFGPGTRLTVT.

The CDR3 loop reads CASSPTGSGREKLFF. CDR3 in DNA: TGTGCCAGCAGCCCAACAGGGTCGGGTCGGGAAAAACTGTTTTTT. The chain uses TRBV7-9 and TRBJ1-4, with a tentative D call TRBD1 (6 bases). Per the germline V gene, CDR1 is SEHNR and CDR2 is FQNEAQ (reference sequence). The germline V and J ends were trimmed by 5 bases and 8 bases, with 18 bases remaining between them. This CDR3 has 15 amino acids. Full variable domain (remainder filled in from reference TRBV7-9 and TRBJ1-4): DTGVSQNPRHKITKRGQNVTFRCDPISEHNRLYWYRQTLGQGPEFLTYFQNEAQLEKSRLLSDRFSAERPKGSFSTLEIQRTEQGDSAMYLCASSPTGSGREKLFFGSGTQLSVL.

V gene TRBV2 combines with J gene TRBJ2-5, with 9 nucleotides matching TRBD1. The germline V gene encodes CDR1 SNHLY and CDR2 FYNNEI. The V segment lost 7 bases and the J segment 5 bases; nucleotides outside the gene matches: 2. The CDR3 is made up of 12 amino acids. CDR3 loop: CASTDRGETQYF. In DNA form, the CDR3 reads TGTGCCAGCACGGACAGGGGTGAGACCCAGTACTTC. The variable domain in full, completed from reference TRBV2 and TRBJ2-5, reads EPEVTQTPSHQVTQMGQEVILRCVPISNHLYFYWYRQILGQKVEFLVSFYNNEISEKSEIFDDQFSVERPDGSNFTLKIRSTKLEDSAMYFCASTDRGETQYFGPGTRLLVL.

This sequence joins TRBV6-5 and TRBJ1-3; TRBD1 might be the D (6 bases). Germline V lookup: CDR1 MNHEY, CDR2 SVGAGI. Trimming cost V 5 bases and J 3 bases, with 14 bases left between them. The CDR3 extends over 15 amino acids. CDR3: CASSTTGLFGNTIYF. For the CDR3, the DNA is TGTGCCAGCAGTACGACAGGCCTTTTTGGAAACACCATATATTTT.

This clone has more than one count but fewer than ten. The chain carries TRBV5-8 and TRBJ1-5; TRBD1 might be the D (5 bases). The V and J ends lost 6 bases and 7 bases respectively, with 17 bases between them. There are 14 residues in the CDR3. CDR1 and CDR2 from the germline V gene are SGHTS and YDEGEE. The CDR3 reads CASNPSREGQPQHF. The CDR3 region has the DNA TGTGCCAGCAACCCAAGCAGGGAAGGGCAGCCCCAGCATTTT.

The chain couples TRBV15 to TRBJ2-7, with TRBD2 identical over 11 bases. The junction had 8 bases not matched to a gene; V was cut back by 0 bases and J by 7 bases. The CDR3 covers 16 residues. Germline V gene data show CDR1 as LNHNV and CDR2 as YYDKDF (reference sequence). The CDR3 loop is CATSRDRLAGSGEQYF. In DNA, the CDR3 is TGTGCCACCAGCAGAGATCGACTAGCGGGGAGTGGAGAGCAGTACTTC. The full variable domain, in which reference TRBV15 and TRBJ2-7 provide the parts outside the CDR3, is DAMVIQNPRYQVTQFGKPVTLSCSQTLNHNVMYWYQQKSSQAPKLLFHYYDKDFNNEADTPDNFQSRRPNTSFCFLDIRSPGLGDTAMYLCATSRDRLAGSGEQYFGPGTRLTVT.

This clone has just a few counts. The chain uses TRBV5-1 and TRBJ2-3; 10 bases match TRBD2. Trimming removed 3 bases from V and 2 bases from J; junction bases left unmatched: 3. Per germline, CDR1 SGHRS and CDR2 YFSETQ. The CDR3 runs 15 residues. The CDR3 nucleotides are TGCGCCAGCAGCTCTAGCGGGGGCCCCACAGATACGCAGTATTTT. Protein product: CASSSSGGPTDTQYF.

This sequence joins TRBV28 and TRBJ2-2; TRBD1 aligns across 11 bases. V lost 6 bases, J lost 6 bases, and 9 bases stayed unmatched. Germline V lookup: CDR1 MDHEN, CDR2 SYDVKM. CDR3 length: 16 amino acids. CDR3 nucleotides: TGTGCCAGCAGCCCCAGGGGACAGGGGGGACCCGGGGAGCTGTTTTTT. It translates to CASSPRGQGGPGELFF.

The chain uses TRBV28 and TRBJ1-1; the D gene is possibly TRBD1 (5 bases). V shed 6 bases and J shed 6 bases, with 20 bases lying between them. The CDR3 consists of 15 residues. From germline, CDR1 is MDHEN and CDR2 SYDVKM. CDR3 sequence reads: CASSPVYGGKAEAFF. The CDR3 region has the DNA TGTGCCAGCAGCCCTGTTTACGGGGGTAAAGCTGAAGCTTTCTTT.

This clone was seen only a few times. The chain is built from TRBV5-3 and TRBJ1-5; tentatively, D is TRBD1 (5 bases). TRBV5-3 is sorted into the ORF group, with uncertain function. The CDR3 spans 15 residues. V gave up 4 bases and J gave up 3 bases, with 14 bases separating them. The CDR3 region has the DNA TGTGCCAGAAGCCCTTGGGGGAGGCACAATCAGCCCCAGCATTTT. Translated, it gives CARSPWGRHNQPQHF.

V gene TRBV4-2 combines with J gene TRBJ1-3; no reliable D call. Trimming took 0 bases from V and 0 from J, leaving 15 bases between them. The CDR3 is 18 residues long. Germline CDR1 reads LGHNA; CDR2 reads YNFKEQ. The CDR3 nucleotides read TGTGCCAGCAGCCAAGATAGCCCTTACCGATCCTCTGGAAACACCATATATTTT. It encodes CASSQDSPYRSSGNTIYF.

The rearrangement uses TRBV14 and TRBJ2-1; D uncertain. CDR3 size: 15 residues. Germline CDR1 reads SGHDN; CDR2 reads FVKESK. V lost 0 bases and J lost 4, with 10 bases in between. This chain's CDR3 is CASSQESGLYNEQFF. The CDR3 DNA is TGTGCCAGCAGCCAAGAATCTGGCTTATACAATGAGCAGTTCTTC.

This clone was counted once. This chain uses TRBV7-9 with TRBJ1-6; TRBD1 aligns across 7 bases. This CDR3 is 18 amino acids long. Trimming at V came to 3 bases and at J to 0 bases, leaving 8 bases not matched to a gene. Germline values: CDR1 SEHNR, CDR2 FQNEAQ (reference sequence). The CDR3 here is CASSLDNRGISYNSPLHF. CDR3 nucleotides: TGTGCCAGCAGCTTGGATAACAGGGGAATCTCCTATAATTCACCCCTCCACTTT. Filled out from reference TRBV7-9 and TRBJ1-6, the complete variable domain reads DTGVSQNPRHKITKRGQNVTFRCDPISEHNRLYWYRQTLGQGPEFLTYFQNEAQLEKSRLLSDRFSAERPKGSFSTLEIQRTEQGDSAMYLCASSLDNRGISYNSPLHFGNGTRLTVT.

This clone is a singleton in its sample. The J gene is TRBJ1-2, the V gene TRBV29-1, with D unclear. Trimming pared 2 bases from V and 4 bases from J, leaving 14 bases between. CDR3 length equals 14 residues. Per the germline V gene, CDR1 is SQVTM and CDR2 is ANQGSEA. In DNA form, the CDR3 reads TGCAGCGTTGAATCCCGGGGAGGGATCTATGGCTACACCTTC. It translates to CSVESRGGIYGYTF. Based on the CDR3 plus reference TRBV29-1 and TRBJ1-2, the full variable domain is SAVISQKPSRDICQRGTSLTIQCQVDSQVTMMFWYRQQPGQSLTLIATANQGSEATYESGFVIDKFPISRPNLTFSTLTVSNMSPEDSSIYLCSVESRGGIYGYTFGSGTRLTVV.

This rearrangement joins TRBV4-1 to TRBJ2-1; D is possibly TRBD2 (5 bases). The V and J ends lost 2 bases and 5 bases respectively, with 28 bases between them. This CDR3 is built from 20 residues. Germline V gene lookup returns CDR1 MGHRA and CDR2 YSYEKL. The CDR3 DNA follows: TGCGCCAGCAGCCAACCCCCACTAGTGAGGGCACATATAGCAAACAATGAGCAGTTCTTC. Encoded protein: CASSQPPLVRAHIANNEQFF.

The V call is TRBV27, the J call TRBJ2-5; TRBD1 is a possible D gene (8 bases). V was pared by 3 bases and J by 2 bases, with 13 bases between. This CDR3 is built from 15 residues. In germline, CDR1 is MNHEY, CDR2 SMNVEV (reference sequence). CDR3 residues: CASSLTQGGQETQYF. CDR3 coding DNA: TGTGCCAGCAGTTTGACACAGGGGGGGCAAGAGACCCAGTACTTC.

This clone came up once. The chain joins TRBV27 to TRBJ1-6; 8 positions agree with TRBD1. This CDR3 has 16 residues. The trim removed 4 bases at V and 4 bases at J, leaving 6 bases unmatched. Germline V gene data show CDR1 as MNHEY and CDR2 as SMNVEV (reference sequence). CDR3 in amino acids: CASSSDWTGYNSPLHF. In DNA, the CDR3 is TGTGCCAGCAGTTCCGACTGGACAGGGTATAATTCACCCCTCCACTTT.

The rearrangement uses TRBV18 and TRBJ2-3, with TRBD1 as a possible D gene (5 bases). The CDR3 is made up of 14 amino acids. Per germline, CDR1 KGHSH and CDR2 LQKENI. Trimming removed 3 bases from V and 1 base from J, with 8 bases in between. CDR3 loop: CASSPGRGTDTQYF. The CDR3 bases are TGTGCCAGCTCACCGGGCAGGGGCACAGATACGCAGTATTTT.

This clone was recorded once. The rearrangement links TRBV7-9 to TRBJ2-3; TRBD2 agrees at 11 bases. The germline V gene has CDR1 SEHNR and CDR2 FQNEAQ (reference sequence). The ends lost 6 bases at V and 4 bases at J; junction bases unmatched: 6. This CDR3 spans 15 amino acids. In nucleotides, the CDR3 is TGTGCCAGCAGAAAGACTAGCGGGGCGGCAGATACGCAGTATTTT. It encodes CASRKTSGAADTQYF.

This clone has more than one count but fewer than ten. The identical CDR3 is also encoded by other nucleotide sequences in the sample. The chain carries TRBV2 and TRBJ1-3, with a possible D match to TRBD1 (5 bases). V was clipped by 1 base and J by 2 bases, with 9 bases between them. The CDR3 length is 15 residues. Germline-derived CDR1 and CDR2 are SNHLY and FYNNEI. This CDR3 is CASSEGRGPGNTIYF. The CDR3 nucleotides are TGTGCCAGCAGTGAAGGGCGGGGACCTGGAAACACCATATATTTT. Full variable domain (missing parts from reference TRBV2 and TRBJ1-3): EPEVTQTPSHQVTQMGQEVILRCVPISNHLYFYWYRQILGQKVEFLVSFYNNEISEKSEIFDDQFSVERPDGSNFTLKIRSTKLEDSAMYFCASSEGRGPGNTIYFGEGSWLTVV.

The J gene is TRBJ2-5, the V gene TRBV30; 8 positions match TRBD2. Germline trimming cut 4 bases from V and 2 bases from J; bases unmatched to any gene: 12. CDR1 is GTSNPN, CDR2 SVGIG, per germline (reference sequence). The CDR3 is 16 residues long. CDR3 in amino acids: CAWNLAGLARQETQYF. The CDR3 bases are TGTGCCTGGAATTTAGCTGGACTAGCAAGGCAAGAGACCCAGTACTTC.

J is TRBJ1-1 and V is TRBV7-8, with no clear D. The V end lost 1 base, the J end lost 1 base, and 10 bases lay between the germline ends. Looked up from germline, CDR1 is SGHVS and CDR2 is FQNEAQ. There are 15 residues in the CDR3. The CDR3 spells CASSLVIGGNTEAFF. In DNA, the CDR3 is TGTGCCAGCAGCTTAGTTATCGGAGGGAACACTGAAGCTTTCTTT. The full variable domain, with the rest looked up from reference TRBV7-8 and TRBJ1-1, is GAGVSQSPRYKVAKRGQDVALRCDPISGHVSLFWYQQALGQGPEFLTYFQNEAQLDKSGLPSDRFFAERPEGSVSTLKIQRTQQEDSAVYLCASSLVIGGNTEAFFGQGTRLTVV.

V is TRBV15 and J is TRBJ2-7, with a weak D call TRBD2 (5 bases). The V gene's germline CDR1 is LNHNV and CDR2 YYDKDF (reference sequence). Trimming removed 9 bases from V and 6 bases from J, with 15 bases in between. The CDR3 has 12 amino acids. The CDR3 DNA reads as TGTGCCACGTCTGGAGGAGGTCCCGAGCAGTACTTC. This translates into CATSGGGPEQYF. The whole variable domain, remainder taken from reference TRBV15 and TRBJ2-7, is DAMVIQNPRYQVTQFGKPVTLSCSQTLNHNVMYWYQQKSSQAPKLLFHYYDKDFNNEADTPDNFQSRRPNTSFCFLDIRSPGLGDTAMYLCATSGGGPEQYFGPGTRLTVT.

In DNA, the CDR3 is TGTGCCAGCAGCTCCTGGGGGGACAATCAGCCCCAGCATTTT. Protein product: CASSSWGDNQPQHF. The genes are TRBV7-9 and TRBJ1-5; TRBD1 might be the D (5 bases). The CDR3 runs to 14 residues. Trimming removed 4 bases at V and 3 bases at J, with 10 bases between. Germline V gene sequence: CDR1 SEHNR, CDR2 FQNEAQ (reference sequence).

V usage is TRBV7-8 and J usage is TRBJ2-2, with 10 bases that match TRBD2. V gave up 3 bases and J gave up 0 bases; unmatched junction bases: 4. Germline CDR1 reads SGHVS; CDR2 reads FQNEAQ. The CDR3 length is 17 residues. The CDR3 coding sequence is TGTGCCAGCAGCTTCAGCCTAGCGGGAGCGAACACCGGGGAGCTGTTTTTT. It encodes CASSFSLAGANTGELFF.

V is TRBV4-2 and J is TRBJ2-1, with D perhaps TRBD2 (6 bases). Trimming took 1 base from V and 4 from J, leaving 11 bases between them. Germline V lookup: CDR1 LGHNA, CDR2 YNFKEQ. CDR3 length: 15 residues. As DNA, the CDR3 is TGTGCCAGCAGCCAAGGCACGGGGGTTTACAATGAGCAGTTCTTC. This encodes CASSQGTGVYNEQFF.

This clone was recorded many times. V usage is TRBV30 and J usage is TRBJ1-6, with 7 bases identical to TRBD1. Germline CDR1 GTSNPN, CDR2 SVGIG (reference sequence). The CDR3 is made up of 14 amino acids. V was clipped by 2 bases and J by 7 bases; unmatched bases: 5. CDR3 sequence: CAWSMETGNSPLHF. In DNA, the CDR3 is TGTGCCTGGAGTATGGAGACAGGGAATTCACCCCTCCACTTT. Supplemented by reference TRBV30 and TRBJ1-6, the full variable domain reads SQTIHQWPATLVQPVGSPLSLECTVEGTSNPNLYWYRQAAGRGLQLLFYSVGIGQISSEVPQNLSASRPQDRQFILSSKKLLLSDSGFYLCAWSMETGNSPLHFGNGTRLTVT.